This TCR beta chain is drawn from a study of blood T cell repertoires in COVID-19. For the study at large: Specimens from acute and convalescent COVID-19 originated in the United States, Italy and Spain. PBMCs, B-cell-depleted T cells, or T cells provided the cDNA or gDNA that made up the material.

The CDR3 sequence is 15 residues long. Per the germline V gene, CDR1 is SGHTA and CDR2 is FQGNSA. The V and J ends lost 6 bases and 6 bases, in that order; junction bases with no gene match: 7. Authors' analysis steps: Reference gene primer amplification yielded estimated nucleated cell counts. TCRdb keeps only in-frame clones here, not all; method: immunoSEQ multiplex PCR. Clone size and V and J calls were adopted from that table, with D and trimming inferred from the DNA. The sample gives about 130,000 clones, more than 70% of which show up once; about 1.5% is in the top ten. The origin of this receptor is a man aged 55 to 70 with acute or convalescent COVID-19. Sequenced input: peripheral blood. The chain couples TRBV7-2 to TRBJ2-2; 10 bases map to TRBD1. In DNA form, the CDR3 reads TGTGCCAGCAGACTGACAGGGGGCGGATCCGGGGAGCTGTTTTTT. Its protein is CASRLTGGGSGELFF.